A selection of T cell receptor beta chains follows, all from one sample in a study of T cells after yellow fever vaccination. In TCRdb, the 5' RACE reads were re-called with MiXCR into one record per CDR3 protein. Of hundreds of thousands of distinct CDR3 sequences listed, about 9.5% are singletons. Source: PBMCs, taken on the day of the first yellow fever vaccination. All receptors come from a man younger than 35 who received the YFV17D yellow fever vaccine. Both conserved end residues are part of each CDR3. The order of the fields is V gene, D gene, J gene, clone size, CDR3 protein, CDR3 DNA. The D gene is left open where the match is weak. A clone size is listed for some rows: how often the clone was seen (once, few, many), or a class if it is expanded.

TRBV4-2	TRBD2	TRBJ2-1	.	CASSQDATSGYFYNEQFF	TGTGCCAGCAGCCAAGATGCCACTAGCGGGTACTTCTACAATGAGCAGTTCTTC
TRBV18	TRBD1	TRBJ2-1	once	CASSPLTGTVNEQFF	TGTGCCAGCTCACCATTGACAGGGACGGTCAATGAGCAGTTCTTC
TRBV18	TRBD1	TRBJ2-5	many	CASSPSDRAQETQYF	TGTGCCAGCTCACCATCGGACAGGGCCCAAGAGACCCAGTACTTC
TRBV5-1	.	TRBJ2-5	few	CASSVARGKETQYF	TGCGCCAGCAGCGTGGCCAGGGGAAAAGAGACCCAGTACTTC
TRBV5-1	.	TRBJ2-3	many	CASSPTPESTDTQYF	TGCGCCAGCAGCCCCACCCCTGAAAGCACAGATACGCAGTATTTT
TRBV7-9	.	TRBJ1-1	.	CASSLTGGLATEAFF	TGTGCCAGCAGCTTAACTGGGGGGCTGGCCACTGAAGCTTTCTTT
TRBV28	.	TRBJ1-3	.	CATRRSSGNTIYF	TGTGCCACCAGACGGAGCTCTGGAAACACCATATATTTT
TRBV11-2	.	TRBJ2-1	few	CASSFSKHGLDEQFF	TGTGCCAGCAGCTTCAGTAAACACGGGTTGGATGAGCAGTTCTTC
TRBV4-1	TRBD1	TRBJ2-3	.	CASSRTGVRADTQYF	TGCGCCAGCAGCCGAACAGGGGTCAGGGCAGATACGCAGTATTTT
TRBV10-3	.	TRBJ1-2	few	CAISEFFTGTSDGYTF	TGTGCCATCAGTGAGTTCTTTACGGGGACGTCCGATGGCTACACCTTC
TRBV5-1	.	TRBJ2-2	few	CASSTIGQWGTGELFF	TGCGCCAGCAGCACGATTGGTCAATGGGGCACCGGGGAGCTGTTTTTT
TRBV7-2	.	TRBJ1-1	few	CASKNGVRPGTEAFF	TGTGCCAGCAAAAACGGGGTGAGACCCGGGACTGAAGCTTTCTTT
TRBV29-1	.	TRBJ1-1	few	CSAVALKSYTEAFF	TGCAGCGCCGTGGCACTTAAATCTTACACTGAAGCTTTCTTT
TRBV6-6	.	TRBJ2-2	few	CASSFAREGELFF	TGTGCCAGCAGTTTTGCCAGGGAAGGGGAGCTGTTTTTT
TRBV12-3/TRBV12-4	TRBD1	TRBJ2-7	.	CASSSDRGLDEQYF	TGTGCCAGCAGCTCCGACAGGGGGCTTGACGAGCAGTACTTC
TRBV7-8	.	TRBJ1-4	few	CASSPPRDATNEKLFF	TGTGCCAGCAGCCCTCCGCGGGATGCAACTAATGAAAAACTGTTTTTT
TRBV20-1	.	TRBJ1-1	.	CSAQYPSTGEAFF	TGCAGTGCTCAATACCCTTCGACTGGAGAAGCTTTCTTT
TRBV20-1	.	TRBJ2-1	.	CCASNEIAVNNEQFF	TGCTGTGCTAGTAATGAAATAGCGGTGAACAATGAGCAGTTCTTC
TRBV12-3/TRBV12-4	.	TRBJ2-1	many	CASSSRGSYNEQFF	TGCGCCAGCAGCTCAAGGGGGTCCTACAATGAGCAGTTCTTC
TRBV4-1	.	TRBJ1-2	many	CASSQFRRDTRNYGYTF	TGCGCCAGCAGCCAATTTCGTAGGGATACCCGCAACTATGGCTACACCTTC
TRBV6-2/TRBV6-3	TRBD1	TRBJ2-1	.	CASSDRGYEQFF	TGTGCCAGCAGCGACAGGGGTTATGAGCAGTTCTTC
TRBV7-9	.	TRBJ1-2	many	CASSLGVLVGYGYTF	TGTGCCAGCAGCTTAGGGGTTTTGGTTGGCTATGGCTACACCTTC
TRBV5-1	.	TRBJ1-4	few	CASSPRQETNEKLFF	TGCGCCAGCAGCCCCCGACAGGAAACTAATGAAAAACTGTTTTTT